A selection of T cell receptor beta chains follows, all from one sample in a study of cytomegalovirus exposure and HLA in healthy donors. Data came from immunoSEQ multiplex PCR; TCRdb stores just in-frame clones and leaves some out. The top ten clones hold approximately 4% of a sample with some 130,000 clones, 75% to 80% of them seen once. The specimen sequenced was PBMCs. These TCRs come from a male donor in good health and CMV-seronegative. Both conserved end residues are part of each CDR3. Each record gives: V gene, CDR3 protein.

v_gene: TRBV30
CDR3aa: CAWSAMTVNTEAFF

v_gene: TRBV10-3
CDR3aa: CAIREGLAGPSDTGELFF

v_gene: TRBV14
CDR3aa: CASSQVGSGIQETQYF

v_gene: TRBV4-3
CDR3aa: CASSQVKASGVDF

v_gene: TRBV6-5
CDR3aa: CASSYRSTGGNYGYTF

v_gene: TRBV23-1
CDR3aa: CASSPGQDNQPQHF

v_gene: TRBV4-1
CDR3aa: CASSQGLETGQGFF

v_gene: TRBV7-2
CDR3aa: CASSLARQGKYEQYF

v_gene: TRBV7-2
CDR3aa: CASSPTSGGPSPDTQYF

v_gene: TRBV7-3
CDR3aa: CASRSLRVAGGSLETQYF

v_gene: TRBV5-4
CDR3aa: CASSWGGVANEKLFF

v_gene: TRBV19
CDR3aa: CASSKKLDTGELFF

v_gene: TRBV6-5
CDR3aa: CASTQRRGEETQYF

v_gene: TRBV27
CDR3aa: CASSLSGTGFYTF

v_gene: TRBV7-2
CDR3aa: CASSLTSGGVYEQYF

v_gene: TRBV2
CDR3aa: CASSGVTAQPQHF

v_gene: TRBV7-9
CDR3aa: CSSSLGDEQYF

v_gene: TRBV18
CDR3aa: CASSPQSGQGFGGTEAFF

v_gene: TRBV19
CDR3aa: CATTTLGQAGNTIYF

v_gene: TRBV7-9
CDR3aa: CASSLAWDSARNEQFF

v_gene: TRBV4-3
CDR3aa: CASSQAAGVSYEQYF

v_gene: TRBV9
CDR3aa: CASSATSGSSYEQYF

v_gene: TRBV27
CDR3aa: CASSLLAGVLTDTQYF

v_gene: TRBV11-2
CDR3aa: CASSLDGQGARGELFF

v_gene: TRBV10-3
CDR3aa: CAISGTGYEQYF

v_gene: TRBV5-1
CDR3aa: CASSPLTSVPITGELFF

v_gene: TRBV5-5
CDR3aa: CASSLTETNTGELFF

v_gene: TRBV2
CDR3aa: CASSYRGTTGELFF

v_gene: TRBV4-2
CDR3aa: CASSPSGRADEQYF

v_gene: TRBV29-1
CDR3aa: CSSPGQYAYEQYF

v_gene: TRBV6-5
CDR3aa: CASSYSRGSYNSPLHF

v_gene: TRBV6-1
CDR3aa: CASSPHENTEAFF

v_gene: TRBV7-3
CDR3aa: CASSPTGGGEQYF

v_gene: TRBV7-8
CDR3aa: CASSPGIYEQYF

v_gene: TRBV6-5
CDR3aa: CASSYSGQGNTGELFF

v_gene: TRBV5-4
CDR3aa: CASSSSGRGLGGYTF

v_gene: TRBV25-1
CDR3aa: CASSRGTGYQETQYF

v_gene: TRBV6-5
CDR3aa: CASSGPGTPHEQYF

v_gene: TRBV7-9
CDR3aa: CSSSSSNPLAGDSYEQYF

v_gene: TRBV7-2
CDR3aa: CASSLDRGMGRGEQYF

v_gene: TRBV6-5
CDR3aa: CASTRTGGGTEAFF

v_gene: TRBV11-2
CDR3aa: CASRRSGTEEQYF

v_gene: TRBV6-1
CDR3aa: CASAVNQNNQPQHF